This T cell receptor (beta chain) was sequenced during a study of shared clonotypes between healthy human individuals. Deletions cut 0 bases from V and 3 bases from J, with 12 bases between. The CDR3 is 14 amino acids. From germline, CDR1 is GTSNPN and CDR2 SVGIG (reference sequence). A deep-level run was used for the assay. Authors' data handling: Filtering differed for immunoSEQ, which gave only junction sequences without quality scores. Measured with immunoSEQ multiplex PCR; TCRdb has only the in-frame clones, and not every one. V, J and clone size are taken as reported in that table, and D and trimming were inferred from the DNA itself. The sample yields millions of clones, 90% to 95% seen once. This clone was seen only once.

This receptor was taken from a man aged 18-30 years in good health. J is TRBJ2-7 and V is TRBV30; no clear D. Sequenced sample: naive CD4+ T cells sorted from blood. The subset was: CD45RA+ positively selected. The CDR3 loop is CAWSVHIAGYEQYF. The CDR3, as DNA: TGTGCCTGGAGTGTACACATCGCCGGCTACGAGCAGTACTTC.